One and the same sample provided the 2 T cell receptor beta chains below, sequenced in a study of T cells in Graves' hyperthyroidism and ophthalmopathy. RNA transcripts yielded amplified TCR beta CDR3 regions. Initially, a first-round RT-PCR of the TCR CDR3 employed the HTBI primer set. TCRdb re-derived calls from the multiplex PCR reads in MiXCR, one entry per CDR3 protein. The repertoire holds about 270,000 distinct CDR3 sequences, approximately 21% seen once, with roughly 60% in the top ten. The specimen sequenced was blood. The origin of the receptors is a man between 25 and 39 years old with Graves' ophthalmopathy.

Worth noting for this clonotype: The junction differs from germline at one of its ends, possibly a read error. The chain links TRBV11-2 to TRBJ1-2; maybe TRBD1 (6 bases). The CDR3 extends over 15 amino acids. Germline V CDR1 and CDR2: SGHAT, FQNNGV. CDR3 bases: TGTACCAGCAGCGCACAGGGTTCCCTCTCTGCTGGCTACACCTTC. Protein: CTSSAQGSLSAGYTF.

The table lists this clonotype with a few counts. The V and J genes are TRBV13 and TRBJ2-1; D is possibly TRBD2 (6 bases). Germline CDR1 reads PRHDT; CDR2 reads FYEKMQ (reference sequence). The CDR3 is made up of 15 amino acids. Trimming left V 5 bases short and J 4 bases short, with 15 bases between. This CDR3 is CASSSPGLTYNEQFF. The CDR3 bases are TGTGCCAGCAGCAGTCCGGGACTCACATACAATGAGCAGTTCTTC. The whole variable domain, filled in from reference TRBV13 and TRBJ2-1, reads AAGVIQSPRHLIKEKRETATLKCYPIPRHDTVYWYQQGPGQDPQFLISFYEKMQSDKGSIPDRFSAQQFSDYHSELNMSSLELGDSALYFCASSSPGLTYNEQFFGPGTRLTVL.